The text below deals with one T cell receptor (beta chain). This sample was included in a study of blood T cell repertoires in COVID-19. Turning to the study itself: Researchers got acute and convalescent COVID-19 samples from the United States, Italy and Spain. From T cells, B-cell-depleted T cells, or PBMCs came the material, which was cDNA or gDNA.

The CDR3 covers 17 residues. CDR1 is SGDLS and CDR2 is YYNGEE in the germline V gene. The ends were cut back, 0 bases at V and 2 bases at J, with 18 bases in the middle. Repertoires were generated with immunoSEQ multiplex PCR, while TCRdb's copy carries only in-frame clones and drops some. The repertoire holds roughly 250,000 clones, with about 90% as singletons. Adults between about 18 and 89 years of age took part from 24 US areas. Participants' reported clinical history set cohort assignment. Sequences were obtained from PBMCs or T cells enriched from blood (not recorded which). This clonotype originated in a woman in her forties who had been exposed to COVID-19. The chain employs TRBV9 and TRBJ2-7; perhaps TRBD2 as D (6 bases). CDR3 bases: TGTGCCAGCAGCGTAGCGGGTAGCGGTGGGGCGACCTACGAGCAGTACTTC. Protein: CASSVAGSGGATYEQYF.